This T cell receptor beta chain came from a study of CD8+ T cells in alopecia areata. The wider study: At a dose of 5 to 10 mg twice daily, oral tofacitinib was given to treated patients. Findings and caveats of the study: Alopecia totalis/universalis scalp especially showed more expanded CD8+ clones than normal scalp. Baseline CD8+ expansion's link to response remains uncertain, as there was one nonresponder.

TCR sequencing used cDNA made by reverse transcription of extracted RNA. Assay used: immunoSEQ multiplex PCR; TCRdb lists only in-frame clones, some missing. The repertoire holds 200,000 or so clones, with 55% to 75% as singletons. Indicated treatment: oral pan-JAK inhibitor, 5-10 mg twice daily. Both peripheral blood and punch biopsies of lesional scalp skin were obtained from patients who had alopecia areata. This clone was counted a few times. Antigen: not known. Trimming took off 5 bases at V and 4 bases at J, with 9 bases between the two ends. The CDR3 consists of 13 residues. From germline, CDR1 is LNHDA and CDR2 SQIVND (reference sequence).

The clonotype comes from a human donor with alopecia areata. The sequences come from CD4+ T cells sorted from blood, collected at week 24, from a patient treated with tofacitinib. The chain joins TRBV19 to TRBJ1-5, with D tentatively TRBD1 (5 bases). CDR3 protein: CASSVQVNQPQHF. The CDR3 DNA reads TGTGCCAGTAGTGTACAGGTGAATCAGCCCCAGCATTTT.